This T cell receptor beta chain was captured in a study of blood T cell repertoires in COVID-19. Study at large: Researchers got acute and convalescent COVID-19 samples from the United States, Italy and Spain.

In the original analysis: Amplified reference gene primers provided the basis for estimating nucleated cell counts. Assay: immunoSEQ multiplex PCR; the TCRdb copy retains only in-frame clones and omits some. The D gene and trimming were derived from the DNA, and the V and J assignments and clone size from that table. The sample lists nearly 60,000 clones, around 89% occurring once. The CDR3 spans 18 residues. Input material: peripheral blood. The sequence derives from a man aged 55-75 years with active COVID-19. The rearrangement links TRBV21-1 to TRBJ2-3; the table's D call of TRBD2 was not tested on the DNA. TRBV21-1 is termed a pseudogene. The CDR3 bases are TGTGCCAGCAGCGCCCCACAAGAGCGGGAGGGCCATCATGATACGCAGTATTTT. Its translation is CASSAPQEREGHHDTQYF.